This T cell receptor (beta chain) is drawn from a study of T-cell reconstitution after alpha-beta-depleted transplantation in children. Unique molecular identifiers were incorporated into the prepared TCRbeta library. One entry per CDR3 protein results from TCRdb running MiXCR on the PCR reads. The sample lists 250,000 to 300,000 distinct CDR3 sequences, 9.5% to 13% occurring once. This clonotype has more than one count but fewer than ten. The receptor comes from a boy under three years old with acute myeloid leukemia, due to receive a stem cell transplant. Source: PBMCs, taken before TCRalphabeta/CD19-depleted stem cell transplant.

The CDR3: CASSLAESYYGYTF. For the CDR3, the DNA is TGCGCCAGCAGCTTGGCTGAGTCTTACTATGGCTACACCTTC. This chain connects TRBV5-1 to TRBJ1-2, with unresolved D. The germline V gene encodes CDR1 SGHRS and CDR2 YFSETQ. The V end was cut by 0 bases, the J end by 3 bases, with 9 bases between. This CDR3 is 14 amino acids long.